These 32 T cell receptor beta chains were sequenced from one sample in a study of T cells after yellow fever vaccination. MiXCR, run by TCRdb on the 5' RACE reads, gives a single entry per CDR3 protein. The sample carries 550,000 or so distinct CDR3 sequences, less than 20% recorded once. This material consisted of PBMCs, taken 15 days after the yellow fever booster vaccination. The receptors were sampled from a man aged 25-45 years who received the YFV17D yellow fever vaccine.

The CDR3 is CASSPRLATDTQYF. CDR3 nucleotides: TGTGCCAGCAGCCCGAGACTAGCAACAGATACGCAGTATTTT. The chain couples TRBV7-3 to TRBJ2-3, with 7 positions matching TRBD2. V shed 5 bases, J shed 3 bases, and the junction held 5 bases outside the gene matches. CDR1 and CDR2 (germline): SGHTA, FQGTGA. CDR3 length: 14 residues.

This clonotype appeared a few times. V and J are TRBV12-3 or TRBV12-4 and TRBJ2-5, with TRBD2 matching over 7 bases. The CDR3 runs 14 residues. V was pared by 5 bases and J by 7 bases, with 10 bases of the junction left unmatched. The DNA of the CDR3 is TGTGCCAGCAGTGCCCCGGGGGGAGGGTGGACCCAGTACTTC. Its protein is CASSAPGGGWTQYF.

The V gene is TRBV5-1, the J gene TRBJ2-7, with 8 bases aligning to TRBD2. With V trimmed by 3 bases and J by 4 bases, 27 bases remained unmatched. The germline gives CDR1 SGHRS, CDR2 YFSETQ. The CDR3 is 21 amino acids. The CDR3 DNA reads TGCGCCAGCAGCTCTTGGGAAGGGCGGGGGGTCCTAACCGCCCCTAGTTACGAGCAGTACTTC. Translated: CASSSWEGRGVLTAPSYEQYF.

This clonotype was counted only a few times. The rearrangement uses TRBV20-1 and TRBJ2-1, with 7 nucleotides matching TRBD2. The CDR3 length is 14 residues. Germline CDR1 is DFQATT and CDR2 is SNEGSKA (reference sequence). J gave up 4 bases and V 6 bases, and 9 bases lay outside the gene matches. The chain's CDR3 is CSAIGLAEYNEQFF. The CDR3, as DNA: TGCAGTGCAATAGGTCTAGCGGAATACAATGAGCAGTTCTTC.

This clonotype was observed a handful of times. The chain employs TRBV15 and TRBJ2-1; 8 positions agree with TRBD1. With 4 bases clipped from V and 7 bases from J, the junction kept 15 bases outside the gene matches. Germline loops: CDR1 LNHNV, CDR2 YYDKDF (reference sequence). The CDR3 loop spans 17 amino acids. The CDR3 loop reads CATSNPVGQGMRNEQFF. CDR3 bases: TGTGCCACCAGCAACCCCGTCGGACAGGGAATGAGGAATGAGCAGTTCTTC.

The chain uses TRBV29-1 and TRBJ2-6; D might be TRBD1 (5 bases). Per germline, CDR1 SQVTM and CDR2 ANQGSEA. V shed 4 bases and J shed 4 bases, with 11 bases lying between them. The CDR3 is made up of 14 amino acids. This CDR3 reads CSVGVGVGANVLTF. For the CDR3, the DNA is TGCAGCGTTGGGGTAGGGGTCGGGGCCAACGTCCTGACTTTC.

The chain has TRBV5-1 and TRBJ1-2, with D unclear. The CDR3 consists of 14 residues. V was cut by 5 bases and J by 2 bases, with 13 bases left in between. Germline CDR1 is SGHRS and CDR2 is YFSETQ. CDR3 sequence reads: CASRLQRVNYGYTF. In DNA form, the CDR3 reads TGCGCCAGCAGGCTTCAGAGGGTCAACTATGGCTACACCTTC.

CDR3 amino acids: CASSLSGTSYNEQYF. In DNA, the CDR3 is TGTGCCAGCAGCTTATCCGGGACTAGCTACAACGAGCAGTACTTC. The rearrangement links TRBV7-2 to TRBJ2-7; 9 bases agree with TRBD2. V dropped 2 bases and J dropped 5; count of bases not matched to a gene: 7. Germline CDR1 is SGHTA and CDR2 is FQGNSA. This CDR3 has 15 amino acids.

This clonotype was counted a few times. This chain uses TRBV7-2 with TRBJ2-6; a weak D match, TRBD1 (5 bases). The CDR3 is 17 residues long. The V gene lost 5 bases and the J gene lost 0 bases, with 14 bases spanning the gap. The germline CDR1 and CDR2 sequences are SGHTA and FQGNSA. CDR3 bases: TGTGCCAGCAGCCTAGTTGGACACAACTCTGGGGCCAACGTCCTGACTTTC. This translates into CASSLVGHNSGANVLTF.

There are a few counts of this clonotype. The CDR3 loop is CASSLLAGTGGRETQYF. DNA of the CDR3: TGCGCCAGCAGCTTGCTCGCCGGGACAGGGGGCCGGGAGACCCAGTACTTC. The chain has TRBV5-1 and TRBJ2-5; 12 positions agree with TRBD1. In germline, CDR1 is SGHRS, CDR2 YFSETQ. Germline trimming cut 1 base from V and 5 bases from J; bases unmatched to any gene: 9. The CDR3 consists of 17 residues.

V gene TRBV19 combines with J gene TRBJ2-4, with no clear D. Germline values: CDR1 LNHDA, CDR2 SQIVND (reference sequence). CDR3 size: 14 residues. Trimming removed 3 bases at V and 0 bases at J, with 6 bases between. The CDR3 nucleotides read TGTGCCAGTAGTATTGAGACAGCCAAAAACATTCAGTACTTC. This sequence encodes CASSIETAKNIQYF.

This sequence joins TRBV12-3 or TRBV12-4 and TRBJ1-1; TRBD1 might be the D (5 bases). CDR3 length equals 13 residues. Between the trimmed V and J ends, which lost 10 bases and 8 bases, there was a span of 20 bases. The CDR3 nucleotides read TGTGCCACCAAAGCGCAGGGTACTCCCGAAGCTTTCTTT. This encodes CATKAQGTPEAFF.

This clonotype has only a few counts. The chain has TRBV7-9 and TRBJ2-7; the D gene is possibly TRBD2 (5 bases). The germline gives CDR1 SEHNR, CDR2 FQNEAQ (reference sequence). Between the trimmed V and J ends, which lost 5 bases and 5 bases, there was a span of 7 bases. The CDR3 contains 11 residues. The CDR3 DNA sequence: TGTGCCAGCAGCGCTAGCAACGAGCAGTACTTC. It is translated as CASSASNEQYF. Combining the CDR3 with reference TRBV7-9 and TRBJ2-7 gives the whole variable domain DTGVSQNPRHKITKRGQNVTFRCDPISEHNRLYWYRQTLGQGPEFLTYFQNEAQLEKSRLLSDRFSAERPKGSFSTLEIQRTEQGDSAMYLCASSASNEQYFGPGTRLTVT.

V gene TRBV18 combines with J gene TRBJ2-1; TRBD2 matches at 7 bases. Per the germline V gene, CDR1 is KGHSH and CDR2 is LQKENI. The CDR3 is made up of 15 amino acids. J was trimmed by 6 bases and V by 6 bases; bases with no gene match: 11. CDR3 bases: TGTGCCAGCTCCCCCAGCGGGAAGGCACTCAATGAGCAGTTCTTC. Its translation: CASSPSGKALNEQFF.

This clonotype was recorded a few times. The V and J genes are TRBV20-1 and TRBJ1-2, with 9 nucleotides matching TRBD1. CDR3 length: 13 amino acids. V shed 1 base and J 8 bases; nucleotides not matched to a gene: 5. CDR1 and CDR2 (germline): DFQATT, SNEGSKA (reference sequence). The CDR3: CSARGTGEWGYTF. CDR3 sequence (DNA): TGCAGTGCTAGAGGGACAGGGGAGTGGGGCTACACCTTC.

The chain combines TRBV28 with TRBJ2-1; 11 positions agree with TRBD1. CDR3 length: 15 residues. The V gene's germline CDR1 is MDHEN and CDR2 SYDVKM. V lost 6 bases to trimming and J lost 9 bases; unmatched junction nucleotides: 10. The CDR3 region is CASRWDRGARSEQFF. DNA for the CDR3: TGTGCCAGCAGATGGGACAGGGGGGCAAGGAGTGAGCAGTTCTTC.

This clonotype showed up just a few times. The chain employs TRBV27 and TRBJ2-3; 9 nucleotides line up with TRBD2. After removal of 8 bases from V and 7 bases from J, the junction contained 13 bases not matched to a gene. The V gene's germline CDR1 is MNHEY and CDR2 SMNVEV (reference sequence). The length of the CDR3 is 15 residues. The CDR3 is CASSTGIAGVNTQYF. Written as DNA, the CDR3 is TGTGCCAGCTCCACGGGGATAGCGGGAGTTAATACGCAGTATTTT.

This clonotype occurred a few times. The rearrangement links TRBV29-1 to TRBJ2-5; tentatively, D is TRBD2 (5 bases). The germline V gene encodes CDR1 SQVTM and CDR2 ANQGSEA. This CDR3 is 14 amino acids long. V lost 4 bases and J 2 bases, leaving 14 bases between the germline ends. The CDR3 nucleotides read TGCAGCGTTGTCTTTACTAGTCCACAAGAGACCCAGTACTTC. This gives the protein CSVVFTSPQETQYF.

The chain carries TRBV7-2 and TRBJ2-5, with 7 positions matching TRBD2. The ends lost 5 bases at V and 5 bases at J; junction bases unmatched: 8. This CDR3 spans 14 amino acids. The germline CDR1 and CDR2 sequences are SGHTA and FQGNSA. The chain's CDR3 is CASSRLGLFETQYF. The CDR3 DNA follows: TGTGCCAGCAGCCGGCTGGGACTATTTGAGACCCAGTACTTC.

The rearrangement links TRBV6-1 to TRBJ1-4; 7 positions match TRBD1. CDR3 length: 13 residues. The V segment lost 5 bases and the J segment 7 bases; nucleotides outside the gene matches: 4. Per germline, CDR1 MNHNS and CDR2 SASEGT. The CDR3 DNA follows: TGTGCCAGCAGTCCGGGACAGTCTGAAAAACTGTTTTTT. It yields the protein CASSPGQSEKLFF.

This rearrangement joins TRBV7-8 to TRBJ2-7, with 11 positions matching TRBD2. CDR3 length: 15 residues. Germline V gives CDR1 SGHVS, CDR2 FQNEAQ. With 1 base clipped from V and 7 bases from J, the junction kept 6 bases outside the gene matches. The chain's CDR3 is CASSLGASGRWEQYF. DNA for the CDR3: TGTGCCAGCAGCTTAGGGGCTAGCGGGAGGTGGGAGCAGTACTTC.

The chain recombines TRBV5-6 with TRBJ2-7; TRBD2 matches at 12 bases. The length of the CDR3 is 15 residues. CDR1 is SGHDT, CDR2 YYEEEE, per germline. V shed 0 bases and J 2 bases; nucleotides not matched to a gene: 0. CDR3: CASSLGTSGAYEQYF. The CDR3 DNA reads TGTGCCAGCAGCTTGGGGACTAGCGGGGCCTACGAGCAGTACTTC.

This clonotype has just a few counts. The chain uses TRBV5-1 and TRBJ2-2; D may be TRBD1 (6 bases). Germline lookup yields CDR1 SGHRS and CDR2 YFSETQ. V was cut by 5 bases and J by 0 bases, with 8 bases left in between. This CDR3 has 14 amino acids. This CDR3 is CASRGQSNTGELFF. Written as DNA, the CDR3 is TGCGCCAGCAGAGGACAGTCGAACACCGGGGAGCTGTTTTTT. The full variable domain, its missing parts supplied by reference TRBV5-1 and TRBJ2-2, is KAGVTQTPRYLIKTRGQQVTLSCSPISGHRSVSWYQQTPGQGLQFLFEYFSETQRNKGNFPGRFSGRQFSNSRSEMNVSTLELGDSALYLCASRGQSNTGELFFGEGSRLTVL.

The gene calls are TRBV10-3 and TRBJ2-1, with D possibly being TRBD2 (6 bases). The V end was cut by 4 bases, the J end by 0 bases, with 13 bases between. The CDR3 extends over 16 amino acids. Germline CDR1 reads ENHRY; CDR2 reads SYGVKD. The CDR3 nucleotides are TGTGCCATCAGTGTTGGCGGGACTCTCTCCTACAATGAGCAGTTCTTC. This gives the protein CAISVGGTLSYNEQFF.

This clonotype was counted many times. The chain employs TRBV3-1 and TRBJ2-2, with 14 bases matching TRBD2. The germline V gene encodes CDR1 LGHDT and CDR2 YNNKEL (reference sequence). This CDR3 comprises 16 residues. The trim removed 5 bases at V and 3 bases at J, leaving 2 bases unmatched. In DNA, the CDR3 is TGTGCCAGCAGCGAGGGACTAGCGGGAGACACCGGGGAGCTGTTTTTT. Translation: CASSEGLAGDTGELFF.

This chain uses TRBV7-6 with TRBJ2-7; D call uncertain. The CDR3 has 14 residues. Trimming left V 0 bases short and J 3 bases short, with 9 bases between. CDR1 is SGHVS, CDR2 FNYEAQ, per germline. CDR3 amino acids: CASSLAPSVYEQYF. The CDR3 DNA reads TGTGCCAGCAGCTTAGCGCCGTCAGTCTACGAGCAGTACTTC.

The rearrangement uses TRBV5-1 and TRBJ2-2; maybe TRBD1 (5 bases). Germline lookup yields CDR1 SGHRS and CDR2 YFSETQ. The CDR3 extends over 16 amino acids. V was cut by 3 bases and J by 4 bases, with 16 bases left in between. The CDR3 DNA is TGCGCCAGCAGCTACGTGGCAGGGCAAATCACCGGGGAGCTGTTTTTT. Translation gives CASSYVAGQITGELFF.

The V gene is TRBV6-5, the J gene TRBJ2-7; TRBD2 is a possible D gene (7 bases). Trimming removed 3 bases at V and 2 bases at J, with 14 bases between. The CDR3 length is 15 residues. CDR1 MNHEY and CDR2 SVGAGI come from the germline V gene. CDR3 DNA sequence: TGTGCCAGCAGTTATTCGCGGGGGCCTACCTACGAGCAGTACTTC. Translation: CASSYSRGPTYEQYF.

CDR3 region: CASSLWRGIETQYF. DNA of the CDR3: TGTGCCAGCTCCCTCTGGAGGGGGATAGAGACCCAGTACTTC. The chain is built from TRBV18 and TRBJ2-5; D possibly matches TRBD1 or TRBD2 (6 bases each). The CDR3 sequence is 14 residues long. Looked up from germline, CDR1 is KGHSH and CDR2 is LQKENI. The V gene lost 6 bases and the J gene lost 4 bases, with 15 bases spanning the gap.

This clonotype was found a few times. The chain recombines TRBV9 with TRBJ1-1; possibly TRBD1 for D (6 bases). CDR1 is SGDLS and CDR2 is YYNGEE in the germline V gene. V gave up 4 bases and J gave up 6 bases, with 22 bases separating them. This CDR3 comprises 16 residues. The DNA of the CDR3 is TGTGCCAGCAGCCAGGTAGGGGGAGGTAGTACCTCTGAAGCTTTCTTT. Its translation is CASSQVGGGSTSEAFF. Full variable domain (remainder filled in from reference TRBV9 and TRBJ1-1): DSGVTQTPKHLITATGQRVTLRCSPRSGDLSVYWYQQSLDQGLQFLIQYYNGEERAKGNILERFSAQQFPDLHSELNLSSLELGDSALYFCASSQVGGGSTSEAFFGQGTRLTVV.

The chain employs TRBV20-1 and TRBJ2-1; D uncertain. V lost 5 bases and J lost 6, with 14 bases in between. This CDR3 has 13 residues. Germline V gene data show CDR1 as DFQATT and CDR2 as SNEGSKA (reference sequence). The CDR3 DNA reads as TGCAGTGCTGGCCCCCGAGTAGTCAATGAGCAGTTCTTC. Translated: CSAGPRVVNEQFF.

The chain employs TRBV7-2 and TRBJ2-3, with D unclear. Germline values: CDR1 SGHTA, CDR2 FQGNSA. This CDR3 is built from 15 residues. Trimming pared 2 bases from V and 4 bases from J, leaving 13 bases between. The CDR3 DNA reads TGTGCCAGCAGCTTAAGGCTCCCAGCCCCAGATACGCAGTATTTT. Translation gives CASSLRLPAPDTQYF.